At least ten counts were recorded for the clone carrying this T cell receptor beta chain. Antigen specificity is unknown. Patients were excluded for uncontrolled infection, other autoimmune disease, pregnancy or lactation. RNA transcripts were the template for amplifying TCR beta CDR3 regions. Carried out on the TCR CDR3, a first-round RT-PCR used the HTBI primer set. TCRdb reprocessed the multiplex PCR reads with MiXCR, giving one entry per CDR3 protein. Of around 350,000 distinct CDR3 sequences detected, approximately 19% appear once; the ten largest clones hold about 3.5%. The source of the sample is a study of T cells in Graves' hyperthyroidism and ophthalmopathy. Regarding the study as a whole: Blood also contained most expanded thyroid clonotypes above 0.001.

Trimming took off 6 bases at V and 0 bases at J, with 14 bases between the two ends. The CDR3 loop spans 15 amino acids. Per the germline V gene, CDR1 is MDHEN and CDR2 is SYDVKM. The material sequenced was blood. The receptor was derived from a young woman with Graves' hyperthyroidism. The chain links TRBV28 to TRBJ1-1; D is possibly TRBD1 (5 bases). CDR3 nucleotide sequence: TGTGCCAGCAGCATCGTGGGACTTATGAACACTGAAGCTTTCTTT. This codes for CASSIVGLMNTEAFF.